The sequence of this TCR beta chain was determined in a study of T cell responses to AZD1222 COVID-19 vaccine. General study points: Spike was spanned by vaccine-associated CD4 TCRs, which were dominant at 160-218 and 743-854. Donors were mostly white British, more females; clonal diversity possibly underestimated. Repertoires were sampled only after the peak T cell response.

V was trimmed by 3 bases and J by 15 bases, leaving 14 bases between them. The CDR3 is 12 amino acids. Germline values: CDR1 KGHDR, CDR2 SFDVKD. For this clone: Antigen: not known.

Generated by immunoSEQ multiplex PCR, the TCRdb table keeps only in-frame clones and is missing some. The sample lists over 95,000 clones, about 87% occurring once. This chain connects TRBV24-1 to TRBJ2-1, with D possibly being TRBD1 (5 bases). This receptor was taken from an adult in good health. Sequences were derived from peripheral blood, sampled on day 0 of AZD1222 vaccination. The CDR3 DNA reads TGTGCCACCAGTGATCAGGGATACGACGCGTTCTTC. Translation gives CATSDQGYDAFF.